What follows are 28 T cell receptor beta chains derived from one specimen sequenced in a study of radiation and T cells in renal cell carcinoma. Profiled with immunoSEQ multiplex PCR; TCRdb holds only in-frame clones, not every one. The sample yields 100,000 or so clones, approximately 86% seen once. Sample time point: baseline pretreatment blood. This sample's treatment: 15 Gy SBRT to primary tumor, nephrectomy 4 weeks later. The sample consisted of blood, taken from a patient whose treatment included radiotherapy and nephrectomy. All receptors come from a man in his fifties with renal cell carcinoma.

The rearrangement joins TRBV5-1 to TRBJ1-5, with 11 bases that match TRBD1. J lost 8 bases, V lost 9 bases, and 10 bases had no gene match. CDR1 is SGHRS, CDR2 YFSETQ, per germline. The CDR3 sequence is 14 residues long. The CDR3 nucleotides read TGCGCCACCGACCACGGGACAGGGGGAGAGCCCCAGCATTTT. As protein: CATDHGTGGEPQHF.

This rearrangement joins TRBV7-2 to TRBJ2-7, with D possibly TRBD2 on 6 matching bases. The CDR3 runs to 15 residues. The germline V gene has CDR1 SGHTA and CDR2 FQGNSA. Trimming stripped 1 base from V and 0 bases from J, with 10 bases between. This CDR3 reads CASSLVAASSYEQYF. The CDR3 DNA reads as TGTGCCAGCAGCTTAGTAGCGGCAAGCTCCTACGAGCAGTACTTC.

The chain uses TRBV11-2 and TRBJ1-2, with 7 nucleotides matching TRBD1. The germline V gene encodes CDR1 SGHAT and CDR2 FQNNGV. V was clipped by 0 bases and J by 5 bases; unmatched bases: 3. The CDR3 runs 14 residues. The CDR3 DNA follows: TGTGCCAGCAGCTTAGACAGGGGGGAATATGGCTACACCTTC. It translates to CASSLDRGEYGYTF.

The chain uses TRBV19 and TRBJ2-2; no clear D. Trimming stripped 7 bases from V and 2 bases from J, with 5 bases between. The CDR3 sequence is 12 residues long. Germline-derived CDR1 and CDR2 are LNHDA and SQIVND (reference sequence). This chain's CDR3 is CASITNTGELFF. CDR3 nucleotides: TGTGCCAGTATAACCAACACCGGGGAGCTGTTTTTT.

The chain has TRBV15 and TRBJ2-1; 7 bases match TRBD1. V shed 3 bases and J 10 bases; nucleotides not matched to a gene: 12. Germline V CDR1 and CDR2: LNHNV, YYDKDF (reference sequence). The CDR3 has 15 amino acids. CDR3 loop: CATSSPGQPWREQFF. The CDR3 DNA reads TGTGCCACCAGCAGCCCGGGACAGCCTTGGAGGGAGCAGTTCTTC.

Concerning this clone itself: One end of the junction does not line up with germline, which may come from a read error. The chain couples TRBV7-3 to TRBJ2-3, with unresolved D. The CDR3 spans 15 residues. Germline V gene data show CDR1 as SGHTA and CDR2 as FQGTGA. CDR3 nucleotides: TGTGCCAGCAGTCTTAAGCTCAGTGGCACCGATACGCAGTATTTT. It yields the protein CASSLKLSGTDTQYF.

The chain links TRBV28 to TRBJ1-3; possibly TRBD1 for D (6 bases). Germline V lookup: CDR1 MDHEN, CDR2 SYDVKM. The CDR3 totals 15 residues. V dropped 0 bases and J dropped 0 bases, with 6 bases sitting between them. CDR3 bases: TGTGCCAGCAGTTTATGGACAGGCTCTGGAAACACCATATATTTT. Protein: CASSLWTGSGNTIYF.

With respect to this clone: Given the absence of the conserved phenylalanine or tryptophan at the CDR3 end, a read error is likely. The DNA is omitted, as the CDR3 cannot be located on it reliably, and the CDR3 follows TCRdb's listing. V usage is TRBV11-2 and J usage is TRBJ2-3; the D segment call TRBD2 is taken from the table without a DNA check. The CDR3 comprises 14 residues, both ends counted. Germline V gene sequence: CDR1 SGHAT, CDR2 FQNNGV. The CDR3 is CASSLDPAGLAGLV.

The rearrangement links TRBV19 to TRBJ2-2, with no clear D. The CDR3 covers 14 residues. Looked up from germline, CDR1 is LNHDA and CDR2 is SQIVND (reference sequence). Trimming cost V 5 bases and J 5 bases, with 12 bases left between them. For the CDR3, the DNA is TGTGCCAGTAGTGAAGGGCCTTATACCGGGGAGCTGTTTTTT. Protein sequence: CASSEGPYTGELFF.

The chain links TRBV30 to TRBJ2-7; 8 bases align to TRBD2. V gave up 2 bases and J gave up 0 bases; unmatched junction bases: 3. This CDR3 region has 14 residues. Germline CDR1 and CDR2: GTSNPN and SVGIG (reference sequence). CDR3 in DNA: TGTGCCTGGAGTTCCGGGGGGGCCTCCTACGAGCAGTACTTC. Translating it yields CAWSSGGASYEQYF.

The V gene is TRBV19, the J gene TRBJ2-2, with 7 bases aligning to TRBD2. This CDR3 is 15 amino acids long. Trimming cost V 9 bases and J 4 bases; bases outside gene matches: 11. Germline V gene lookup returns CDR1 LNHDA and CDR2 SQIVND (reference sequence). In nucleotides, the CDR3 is TGTGCCAGAAAAACTAGCGCACCGGGCACCGGGGAGCTGTTTTTT. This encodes CARKTSAPGTGELFF.

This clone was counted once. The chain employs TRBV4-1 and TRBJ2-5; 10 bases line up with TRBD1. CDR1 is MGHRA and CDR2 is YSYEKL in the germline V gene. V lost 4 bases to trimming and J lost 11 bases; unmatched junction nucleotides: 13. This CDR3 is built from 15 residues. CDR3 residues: CASSPGTGVTGEQYF. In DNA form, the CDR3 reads TGCGCCAGCAGCCCCGGGACAGGGGTAACGGGGGAGCAGTACTTC.

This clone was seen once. The CDR3 loop reads CASRALASWADTQYF. CDR3 coding DNA: TGTGCCAGCAGGGCACTAGCGTCTTGGGCAGATACGCAGTATTTT. The rearrangement links TRBV28 to TRBJ2-3; 7 nucleotides match TRBD2. Looked up from germline, CDR1 is MDHEN and CDR2 is SYDVKM. Trimming cost V 6 bases and J 4 bases; bases outside gene matches: 10. CDR3 length: 15 amino acids. The whole variable domain, filled in from reference TRBV28 and TRBJ2-3, reads DVKVTQSSRYLVKRTGEKVFLECVQDMDHENMFWYRQDPGLGLRLIYFSYDVKMKEKGDIPEGYSVSREKKERFSLILESASTNQTSMYLCASRALASWADTQYFGPGTRLTVL.

The CDR3 loop reads CASSLSDMGFNTGELFF. Here the CDR3 DNA reads TGTGCCAGCAGCTTAAGTGATATGGGGTTTAACACCGGGGAGCTGTTTTTT. This sequence joins TRBV7-3 and TRBJ2-2; D is undetermined. The V gene lost 1 base and the J gene lost 2 bases, with 14 bases spanning the gap. The CDR3 sequence is 17 residues long. CDR1 and CDR2 (germline): SGHTA, FQGTGA. Full variable domain (outside the CDR3, taken from reference TRBV7-3 and TRBJ2-2): GAGVSQTPSNKVTEKGKYVELRCDPISGHTALYWYRQSLGQGPEFLIYFQGTGAADDSGLPNDRFFAVRPEGSVSTLKIQRTERGDSAVYLCASSLSDMGFNTGELFFGEGSRLTVL.

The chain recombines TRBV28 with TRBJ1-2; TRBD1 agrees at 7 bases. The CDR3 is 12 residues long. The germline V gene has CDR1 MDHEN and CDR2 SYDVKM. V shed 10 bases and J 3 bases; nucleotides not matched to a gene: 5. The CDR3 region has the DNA TGTGCCACCGCAGGGGGGGACTATGGCTACACCTTC. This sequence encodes CATAGGDYGYTF.

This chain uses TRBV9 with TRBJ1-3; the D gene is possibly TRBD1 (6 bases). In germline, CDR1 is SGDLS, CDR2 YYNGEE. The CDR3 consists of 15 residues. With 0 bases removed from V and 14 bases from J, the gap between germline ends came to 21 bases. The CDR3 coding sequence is TGTGCCAGCAGCGTAGCTCCCAGGGAGGGGGGATTCCTATATTTT. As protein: CASSVAPREGGFLYF.

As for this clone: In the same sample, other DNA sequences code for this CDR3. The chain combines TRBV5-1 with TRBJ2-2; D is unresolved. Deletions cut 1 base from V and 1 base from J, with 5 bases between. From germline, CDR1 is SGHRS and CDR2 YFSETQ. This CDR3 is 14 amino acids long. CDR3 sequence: CASSLSGNTGELFF. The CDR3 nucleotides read TGCGCCAGCAGCTTGTCTGGGAACACCGGGGAGCTGTTTTTT.

The CDR3 DNA is TGTGCCAGCAGCTCCTGGGGACAGGGGTCCTACAATGAGCAGTTCTTC. Translating gives CASSSWGQGSYNEQFF. The chain employs TRBV5-4 and TRBJ2-1; 10 positions agree with TRBD1. With 3 bases clipped from V and 1 base from J, the junction kept 4 bases outside the gene matches. In germline, CDR1 is SGHNT, CDR2 YYREEE (reference sequence). CDR3 size: 16 residues.

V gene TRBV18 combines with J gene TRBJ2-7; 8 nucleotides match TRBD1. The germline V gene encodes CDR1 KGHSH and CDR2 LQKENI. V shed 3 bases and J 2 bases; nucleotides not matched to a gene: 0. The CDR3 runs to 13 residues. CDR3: CASSPTGAYEQYF. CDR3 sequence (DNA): TGTGCCAGCTCACCGACAGGGGCCTACGAGCAGTACTTC.

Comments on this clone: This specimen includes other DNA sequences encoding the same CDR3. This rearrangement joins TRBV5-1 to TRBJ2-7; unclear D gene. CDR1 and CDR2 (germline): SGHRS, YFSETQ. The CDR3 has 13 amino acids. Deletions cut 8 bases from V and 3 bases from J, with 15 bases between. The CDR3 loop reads CASSKGVFYEQYF. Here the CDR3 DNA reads TGCGCCAGTAGCAAGGGCGTTTTCTACGAGCAGTACTTC.

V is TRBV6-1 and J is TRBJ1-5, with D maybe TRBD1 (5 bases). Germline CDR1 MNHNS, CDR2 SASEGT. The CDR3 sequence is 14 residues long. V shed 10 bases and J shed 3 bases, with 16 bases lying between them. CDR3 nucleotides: TGTGCCATCTGGGGGGGAAGGGACAATCAGCCCCAGCATTTT. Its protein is CAIWGGRDNQPQHF.

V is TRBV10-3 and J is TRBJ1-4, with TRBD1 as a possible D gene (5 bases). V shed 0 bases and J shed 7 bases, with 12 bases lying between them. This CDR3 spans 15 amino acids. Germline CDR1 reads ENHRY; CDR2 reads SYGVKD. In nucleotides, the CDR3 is TGTGCCATCAGTGAGTCGGGGACCCGGGGTGAAAAACTGTTTTTT. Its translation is CAISESGTRGEKLFF.

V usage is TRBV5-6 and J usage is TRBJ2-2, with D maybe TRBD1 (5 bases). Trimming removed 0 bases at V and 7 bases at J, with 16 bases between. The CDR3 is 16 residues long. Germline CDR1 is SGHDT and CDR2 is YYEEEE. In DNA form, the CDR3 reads TGTGCCAGCAGCTTGGGCCCTCCGAGAAGGGGCGGGGAGCTGTTTTTT. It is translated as CASSLGPPRRGGELFF.

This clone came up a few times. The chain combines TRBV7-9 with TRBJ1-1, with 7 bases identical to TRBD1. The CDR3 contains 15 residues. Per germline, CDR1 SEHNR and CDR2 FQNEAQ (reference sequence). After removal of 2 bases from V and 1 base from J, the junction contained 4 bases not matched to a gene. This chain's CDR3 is CASSLRQGKNTEAFF. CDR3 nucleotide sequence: TGTGCCAGCAGCTTAAGACAGGGTAAGAACACTGAAGCTTTCTTT.

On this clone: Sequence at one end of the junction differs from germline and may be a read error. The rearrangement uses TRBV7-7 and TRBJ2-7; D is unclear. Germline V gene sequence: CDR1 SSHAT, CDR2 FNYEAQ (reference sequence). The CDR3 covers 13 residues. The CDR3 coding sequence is TGTGCTAGCAGCTTAGAGCGCAACTACGAGCAGTACTTC. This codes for CASSLERNYEQYF.

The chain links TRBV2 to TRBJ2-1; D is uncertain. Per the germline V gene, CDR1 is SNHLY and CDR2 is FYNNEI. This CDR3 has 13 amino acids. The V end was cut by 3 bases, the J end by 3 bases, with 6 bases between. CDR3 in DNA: TGTGCCAGCAGTGATGTAGGCTACAATGAGCAGTTCTTC. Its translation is CASSDVGYNEQFF.

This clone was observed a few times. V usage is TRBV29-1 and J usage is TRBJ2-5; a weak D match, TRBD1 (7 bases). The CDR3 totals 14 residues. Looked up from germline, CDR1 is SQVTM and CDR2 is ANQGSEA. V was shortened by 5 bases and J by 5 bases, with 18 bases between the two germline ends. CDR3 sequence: CSVRGGLTGETQYF. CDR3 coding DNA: TGCAGCGTTAGGGGAGGCTTGACAGGGGAGACCCAGTACTTC.

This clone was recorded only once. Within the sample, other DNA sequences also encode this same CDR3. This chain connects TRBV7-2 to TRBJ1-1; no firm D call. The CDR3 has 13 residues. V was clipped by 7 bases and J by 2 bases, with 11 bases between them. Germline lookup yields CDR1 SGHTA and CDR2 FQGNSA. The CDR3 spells CASTGTANTEAFF. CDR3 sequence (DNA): TGTGCCAGCACAGGTACTGCAAACACTGAAGCTTTCTTT.